This T cell receptor (beta chain) appears in the sequencing data of a study of shared clonotypes between healthy human individuals. Overall study: With ages of 18 to 49, the donors were a couple of women and a few men. Each donor had three CD4 naive, three CD4 memory, two CD8 naive and one CD8 memory plate. Study-level findings and limits: Relative to clonotypes present in all four donors, those not shared had lower generation probabilities.

Germline loops: CDR1 SGHNT, CDR2 YENEEA. V was trimmed by 4 bases and J by 9 bases, leaving 12 bases between them. The CDR3 extends over 13 amino acids. As to this clone: Antigen unknown.

Produced via immunoSEQ multiplex PCR; TCRdb's table is partial and in-frame only. The sample gives under 600,000 clones, more than 95% of which show up once; about 0.06% is in the top ten. This receptor was taken from a woman in her twenties or thirties in good health. The V and J genes are TRBV11-3 and TRBJ2-2; D is ambiguous. The sequenced sample consisted of naive CD4+ T cells sorted from blood. Subset reported: CD45RA+ positively selected. The CDR3 here is CASSSRMDRELFF. The CDR3 coding sequence is TGTGCCAGCAGCTCCAGGATGGACCGGGAGCTGTTTTTT.